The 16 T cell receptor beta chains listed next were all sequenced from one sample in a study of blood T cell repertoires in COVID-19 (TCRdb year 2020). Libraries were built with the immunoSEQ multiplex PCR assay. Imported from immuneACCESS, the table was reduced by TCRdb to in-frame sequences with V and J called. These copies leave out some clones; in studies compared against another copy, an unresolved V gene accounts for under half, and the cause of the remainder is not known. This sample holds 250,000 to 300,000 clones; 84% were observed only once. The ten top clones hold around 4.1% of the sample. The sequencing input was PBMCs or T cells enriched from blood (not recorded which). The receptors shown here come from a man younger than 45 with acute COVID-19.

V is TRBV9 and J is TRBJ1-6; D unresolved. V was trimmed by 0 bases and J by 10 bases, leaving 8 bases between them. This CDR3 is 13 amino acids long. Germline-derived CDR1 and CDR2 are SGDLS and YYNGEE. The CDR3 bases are TGTGCCAGCAGCGTAGGAGATATCTCACCCCTCCACTTT. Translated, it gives CASSVGDISPLHF.

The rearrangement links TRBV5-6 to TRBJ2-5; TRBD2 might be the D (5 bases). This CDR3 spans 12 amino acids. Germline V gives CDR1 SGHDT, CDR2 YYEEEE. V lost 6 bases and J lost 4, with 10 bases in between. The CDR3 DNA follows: TGTGCCAGCACTACCGCGGGAGAGACCCAGTACTTC. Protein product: CASTTAGETQYF.

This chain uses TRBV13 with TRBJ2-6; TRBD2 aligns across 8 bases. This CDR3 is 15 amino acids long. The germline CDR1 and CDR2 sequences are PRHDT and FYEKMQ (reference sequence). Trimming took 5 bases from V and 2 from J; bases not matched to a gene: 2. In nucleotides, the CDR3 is TGTGCCAGCAGCCGGGGGGGGCCTGGGGCCAACGTCCTGACTTTC. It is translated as CASSRGGPGANVLTF.

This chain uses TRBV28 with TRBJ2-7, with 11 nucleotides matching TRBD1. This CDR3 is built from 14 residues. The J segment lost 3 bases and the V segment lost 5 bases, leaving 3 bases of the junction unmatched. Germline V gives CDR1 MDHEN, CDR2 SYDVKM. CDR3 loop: CASSMGTGGYEQYV. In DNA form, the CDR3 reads TGTGCCAGCAGTATGGGGACAGGGGGCTACGAGCAGTACGTC.

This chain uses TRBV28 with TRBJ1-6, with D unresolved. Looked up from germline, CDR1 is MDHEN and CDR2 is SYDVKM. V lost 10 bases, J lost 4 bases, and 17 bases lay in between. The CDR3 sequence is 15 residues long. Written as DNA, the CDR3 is TGTGCCACGCGTTGGAAGGCAGGATATAATTCACCCCTCCACTTT. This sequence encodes CATRWKAGYNSPLHF.

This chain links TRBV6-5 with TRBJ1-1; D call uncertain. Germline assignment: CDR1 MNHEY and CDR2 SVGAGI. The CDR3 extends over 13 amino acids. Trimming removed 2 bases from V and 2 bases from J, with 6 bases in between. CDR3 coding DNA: TGTGCCAGCAGTTACGGCAAAAACACTGAAGCTTTCTTT. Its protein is CASSYGKNTEAFF.

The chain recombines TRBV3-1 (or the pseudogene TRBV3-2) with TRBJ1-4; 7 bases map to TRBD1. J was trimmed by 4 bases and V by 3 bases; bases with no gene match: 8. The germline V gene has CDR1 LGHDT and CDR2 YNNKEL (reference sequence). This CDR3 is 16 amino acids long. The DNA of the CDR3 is TGTGCCAGCAGCCAGGCCTCAGGGGGTTTTAATGAAAAACTGTTTTTT. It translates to CASSQASGGFNEKLFF.

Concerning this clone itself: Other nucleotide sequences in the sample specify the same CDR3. The CDR3 spells CASSMRGNYNEQFF. The CDR3 coding sequence is TGTGCCAGTAGTATGCGGGGGAACTACAATGAGCAGTTCTTC. The rearrangement uses TRBV19 and TRBJ2-1; the match to TRBD2 covers 7 bases. Germline values: CDR1 LNHDA, CDR2 SQIVND (reference sequence). This CDR3 is built from 14 residues. The J segment lost 3 bases and the V segment lost 3 bases, leaving 2 bases of the junction unmatched.

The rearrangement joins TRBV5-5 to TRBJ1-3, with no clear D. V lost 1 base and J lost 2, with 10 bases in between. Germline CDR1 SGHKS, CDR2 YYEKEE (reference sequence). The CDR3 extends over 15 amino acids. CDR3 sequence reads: CASSLRGQTGNTIYF. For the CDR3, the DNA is TGTGCCAGCAGCTTGAGAGGCCAGACTGGAAACACCATATATTTT.

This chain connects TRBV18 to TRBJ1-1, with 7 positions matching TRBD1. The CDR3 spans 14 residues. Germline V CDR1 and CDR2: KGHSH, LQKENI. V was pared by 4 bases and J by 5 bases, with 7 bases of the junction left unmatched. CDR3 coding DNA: TGTGCCAGCTCACTCGGGGCAGGGGGTACTGAAGCTTTCTTT. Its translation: CASSLGAGGTEAFF.

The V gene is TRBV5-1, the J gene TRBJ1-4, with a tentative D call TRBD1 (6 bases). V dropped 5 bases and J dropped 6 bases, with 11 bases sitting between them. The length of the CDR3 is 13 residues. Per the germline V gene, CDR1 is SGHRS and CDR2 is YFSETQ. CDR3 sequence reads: CASSNREHEKLFF. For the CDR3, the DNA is TGCGCCAGCAGTAACAGGGAACATGAAAAACTGTTTTTT.

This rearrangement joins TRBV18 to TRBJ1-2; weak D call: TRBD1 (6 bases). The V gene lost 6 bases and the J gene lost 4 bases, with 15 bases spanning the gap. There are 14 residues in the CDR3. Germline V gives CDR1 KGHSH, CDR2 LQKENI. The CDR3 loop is CASSPRTEFYGYTF. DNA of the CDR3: TGTGCCAGCTCGCCGAGGACAGAATTCTATGGCTACACCTTC.

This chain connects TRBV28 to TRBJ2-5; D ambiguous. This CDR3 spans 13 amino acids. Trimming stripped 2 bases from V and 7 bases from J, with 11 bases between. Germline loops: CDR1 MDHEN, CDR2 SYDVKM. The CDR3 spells CASSLVAPGTQYF. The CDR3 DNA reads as TGTGCCAGCAGTTTAGTGGCTCCTGGGACCCAGTACTTC.

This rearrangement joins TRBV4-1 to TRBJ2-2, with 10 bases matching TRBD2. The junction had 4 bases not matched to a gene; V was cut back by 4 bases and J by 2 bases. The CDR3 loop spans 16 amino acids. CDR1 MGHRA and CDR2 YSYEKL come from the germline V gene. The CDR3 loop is CASSLSGGANTGELFF. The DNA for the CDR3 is TGCGCCAGCAGCCTGAGCGGGGGGGCCAACACCGGGGAGCTGTTTTTT.

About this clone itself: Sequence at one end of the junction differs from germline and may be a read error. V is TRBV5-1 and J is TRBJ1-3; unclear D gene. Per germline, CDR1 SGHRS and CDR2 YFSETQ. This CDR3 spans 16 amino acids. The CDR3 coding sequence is TGTGCCAGCAGCTCTACCCAATCCATCTCAGGAAACACCATATATTTT. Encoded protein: CASSSTQSISGNTIYF.

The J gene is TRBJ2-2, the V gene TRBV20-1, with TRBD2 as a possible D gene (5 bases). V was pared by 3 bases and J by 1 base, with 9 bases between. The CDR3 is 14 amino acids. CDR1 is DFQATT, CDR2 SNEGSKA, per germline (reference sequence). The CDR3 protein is CSASSSLNTGELFF. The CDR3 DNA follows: TGCAGTGCTAGTTCTAGCTTGAACACCGGGGAGCTGTTTTTT.